The 5 T cell receptor beta chains in this list originate from one sample, sequenced in a study of cytomegalovirus exposure and HLA in healthy donors. Researchers ran the PCR with 60 Vbeta and 13 Jbeta primers. Produced via immunoSEQ multiplex PCR; TCRdb's table is partial and in-frame only. The sample carries roughly 140,000 clones, roughly 70% recorded once. Material for sequencing was PBMCs. These receptors originate from a middle-aged woman in good health and CMV-seronegative.

The chain couples TRBV6-1 to TRBJ2-3, with TRBD1 matching over 8 bases. Trimming removed 5 bases from V and 2 bases from J; junction bases left unmatched: 3. Per germline, CDR1 MNHNS and CDR2 SASEGT. The CDR3 has 14 amino acids. In DNA, the CDR3 is TGTGCCAGCAGTCACAGGGGGGACACAGATACGCAGTATTTT. This gives the protein CASSHRGDTDTQYF.

V usage is TRBV6-5 and J usage is TRBJ1-3; D possibly corresponds to TRBD1 (6 bases). This CDR3 spans 16 amino acids. Per germline, CDR1 MNHEY and CDR2 SVGAGI. Trimming removed 0 bases at V and 4 bases at J, with 13 bases between. As DNA, the CDR3 is TGTGCCAGCAGTTACTCCCAGGGGACGGGGGGAAACACCATATATTTT. Translation: CASSYSQGTGGNTIYF.

About this clone: The junction departs from the called germline gene at one end, perhaps through a read error. J is TRBJ2-1 and V is TRBV6-1, with TRBD1 matching over 7 bases. CDR3 length equals 16 residues. Germline loops: CDR1 MNHNS, CDR2 SASEGT. The CDR3 region has the DNA TGTGCCAGCAGGGAAGACAGGGAAGGTCTTAGCAATGAGCAGTTCTTC. Its translation is CASREDREGLSNEQFF.

The CDR3 bases are TGTGCCAGCAGTTTATGGGGGGGGGAGTCAACTTCTAACTATGGCTACACCTTC. Translating gives CASSLWGGESTSNYGYTF. V is TRBV28 and J is TRBJ1-2, with a weak D call TRBD1 (5 bases). Germline V gives CDR1 MDHEN, CDR2 SYDVKM. The CDR3 has 18 amino acids. Deletions cut 0 bases from V and 0 bases from J, with 17 bases between.

This clone was seen more than once but under ten times. The V call is TRBV6-1, the J call TRBJ1-5; maybe TRBD1 (5 bases). Germline CDR1 and CDR2: MNHNS and SASEGT. Trimming stripped 3 bases from V and 14 bases from J, with 14 bases between. The CDR3 has 12 amino acids. CDR3 sequence (DNA): TGTGCCAGCAGTGACTCAGGGCTAAGAAAGCATTTT. Translated, it gives CASSDSGLRKHF.